The T cell receptor (beta chain) under discussion was sequenced for a study of identical twins. Trimming stripped 6 bases from V and 0 bases from J, with 9 bases between. This CDR3 spans 14 amino acids. The sample holds a few counts of this clonotype. The antigen remains undetermined. Study-wide points: Those out-of-frame alpha sequences shared by twins showed an excess of low generation probability. Weaker excess twin sharing was seen among beta out-of-frame sequences. Memory repertoires lacked the insertion deficit that abundant cord blood beta clonotypes showed.

A universal primer site came from template switching; cDNA carried unique molecular identifiers. One entry per CDR3 protein results from TCRdb running MiXCR on the 5' RACE reads. This table holds some 710,000 distinct CDR3 sequences, 5.5% to 6.5% found once. The clonotype originates from a young man in good health. The chain links TRBV12-3 or TRBV12-4 to TRBJ1-5, with D perhaps TRBD1 (6 bases). Sequences were obtained from naive T cells sorted from blood. The CDR3 loop reads CASRTGLSNQPQHF. Here the CDR3 DNA reads TGTGCCAGCAGGACAGGTCTTAGCAATCAGCCCCAGCATTTT.